These 23 T cell receptor beta chains originate from one sample sequenced in a study of a mutant IDH1 vaccine in newly diagnosed glioma. The time point is: week 23, last vaccination. Vaccination used 300 ug of mutant IDH1 20-mer peptide per dose, with topical imiquimod. These receptors have no identified antigens. Sequencing was performed with immunoSEQ multiplex PCR; in TCRdb, only in-frame clones are kept and a portion is missing. This table holds some 29,000 clones, roughly four fifths found once. The source was PBMCs, collected from a glioma patient whose treatment included an IDH1 peptide vaccine. These receptors were obtained from a woman in her 30s with glioma.

A word on this clone: The germline gene is not matched at one end of the junction; a read error may be the cause. The V gene is TRBV4-2, the J gene TRBJ2-7, with a weak D call TRBD1 (9 bases). CDR3 size: 18 residues. CDR1 is LGHNA and CDR2 is YNFKEQ in the germline V gene. The CDR3 DNA sequence: TGTGCCAGCAGCCAAGCGGGGGGGACAGGGACGAAGGGGGACGAGCAGCACTTC. It codes for CASSQAGGTGTKGDEQHF.

This clone was observed a few times. The V call is TRBV6-5, the J call TRBJ2-6; no reliable D call. The CDR3 runs 15 residues. Germline lookup yields CDR1 MNHEY and CDR2 SVGAGI. Between the trimmed V and J ends, which lost 5 bases and 0 bases, there was a span of 8 bases. In nucleotides, the CDR3 is TGTGCCAGCAGTAAACTGGGCTCTGGGGCCAACGTCCTGACTTTC. It is translated as CASSKLGSGANVLTF.

This chain uses TRBV6-5 with TRBJ2-2, with 7 bases matching TRBD1. V shed 6 bases, J shed 7 bases, and the junction held 5 bases outside the gene matches. The CDR3 totals 13 residues. CDR1 is MNHEY, CDR2 SVGAGI, per germline. DNA of the CDR3: TGTGCCAGCAGCCTACAGGGGAACGGGGAGCTGTTTTTT. This sequence encodes CASSLQGNGELFF.

This chain uses TRBV19 with TRBJ2-7; D is perhaps TRBD1 (5 bases). The V gene's germline CDR1 is LNHDA and CDR2 SQIVND (reference sequence). Deletions cut 3 bases from V and 0 bases from J, with 9 bases between. The CDR3 has 14 amino acids. CDR3 DNA: TGTGCCAGTAGTATGGGGCAGCTCTCCTACGAGCAGTACTTC. It specifies CASSMGQLSYEQYF.

This chain uses TRBV19 with TRBJ1-4; tentative D call: TRBD1 (6 bases). Per the germline V gene, CDR1 is LNHDA and CDR2 is SQIVND (reference sequence). The V gene lost 6 bases and the J gene lost 5 bases, with 13 bases spanning the gap. The CDR3 is made up of 14 amino acids. The CDR3 sequence: CASRTGTQNEKLFF. In DNA form, the CDR3 reads TGTGCCAGTAGAACCGGGACACAAAATGAAAAACTGTTTTTT.

J is TRBJ1-1 and V is TRBV6-1, with D hard to call. The CDR3 consists of 15 residues. Between the trimmed V and J ends, which lost 1 base and 3 bases, there was a span of 12 bases. CDR1 is MNHNS and CDR2 is SASEGT in the germline V gene. The CDR3 bases are TGTGCCAGCAGTGAAGAGGCACCTACGTACACTGAAGCTTTCTTT. The encoded protein is CASSEEAPTYTEAFF.

The J gene is TRBJ1-2, the V gene TRBV25-1, with unresolved D. Trimming cost V 1 base and J 8 bases, with 17 bases left between them. Germline lookup yields CDR1 MGHDK and CDR2 SYGVNS. This CDR3 spans 15 amino acids. In DNA form, the CDR3 reads TGTGCCAGCAGTGAATCATGGCCCCCTACGGACGGCTACACCTTC. Amino acids: CASSESWPPTDGYTF.

This clone has only a few counts. The chain combines TRBV5-4 with TRBJ1-1; D uncertain. The CDR3 sequence is 13 residues long. Trimming removed 3 bases from V and 2 bases from J, with 8 bases in between. Looked up from germline, CDR1 is SGHNT and CDR2 is YYREEE (reference sequence). DNA of the CDR3: TGTGCCAGCAGCTCCGGGAGTAACACTGAAGCTTTCTTT. It codes for CASSSGSNTEAFF. Full variable domain (outside the CDR3, taken from reference TRBV5-4 and TRBJ1-1): ETGVTQSPTHLIKTRGQQVTLRCSSQSGHNTVSWYQQALGQGPQFIFQYYREEENGRGNFPPRFSGLQFPNYSSELNVNALELDDSALYLCASSSGSNTEAFFGQGTRLTVV.

The chain carries TRBV15 and TRBJ2-2, with TRBD2 matching over 8 bases. V shed 3 bases, J shed 4 bases, and the junction held 16 bases outside the gene matches. The CDR3 length is 19 residues. Per the germline V gene, CDR1 is LNHNV and CDR2 is YYDKDF (reference sequence). The chain's CDR3 is CATSRAPGESGGPTGELFF. CDR3 coding DNA: TGTGCCACCAGCAGGGCTCCCGGGGAAAGCGGGGGCCCCACCGGGGAGCTGTTTTTT.

J is TRBJ1-2 and V is TRBV27; 7 nucleotides align to TRBD1. J was trimmed by 5 bases and V by 1 base; bases with no gene match: 10. Per the germline V gene, CDR1 is MNHEY and CDR2 is SMNVEV (reference sequence). CDR3 size: 16 residues. CDR3 DNA: TGTGCCAGCAGTTTATTCCCCCCGGGACAGACTTATGGCTACACCTTC. Its protein product is CASSLFPPGQTYGYTF.

This clone has just a few counts. The same CDR3 also results from other DNA sequences found in this sample. The V gene is TRBV6-5, the J gene TRBJ2-2; D is perhaps TRBD1 or TRBD2 (5 bases each). Germline-derived CDR1 and CDR2 are MNHEY and SVGAGI. This CDR3 region has 15 residues. With 6 bases removed from V and 1 base from J, the gap between germline ends came to 12 bases. The CDR3 nucleotides read TGTGCCAGCAGAAAGGGGACGGAGAACACCGGGGAGCTGTTTTTT. As protein: CASRKGTENTGELFF.

The CDR3 nucleotides read TGTGCCAGCAGTTCTGTCTACAATGAGCAGTTCTTC. Translation gives CASSSVYNEQFF. The chain combines TRBV6-1 with TRBJ2-1, with unresolved D. Trimming left V 5 bases short and J 3 bases short, with 5 bases between. The CDR3 covers 12 residues. Looked up from germline, CDR1 is MNHNS and CDR2 is SASEGT.

This chain links TRBV4-2 with TRBJ1-6, with D unclear. The CDR3 spans 13 residues. V dropped 4 bases and J dropped 5 bases, with 6 bases sitting between them. CDR1 is LGHNA, CDR2 YNFKEQ, per germline. CDR3 coding DNA: TGTGCCAGCAGCCTCGGGGATAATTCACCCCTCCACTTT. This codes for CASSLGDNSPLHF.

This clone was observed once. This chain connects TRBV6-1 to TRBJ1-2; D gene uncertain. V was pared by 3 bases and J by 0 bases, with 11 bases between. CDR1 is MNHNS, CDR2 SASEGT, per germline. This CDR3 comprises 15 residues. The CDR3 DNA sequence: TGTGCCAGCAGTGATTCCTTAGGGACTAACTATGGCTACACCTTC. Translated, it gives CASSDSLGTNYGYTF.

The CDR3 nucleotides are TGTGCCAGCAGTTACCTTAGCGGGGGCACCGGGGAGCTGTTTTTT. The encoded protein is CASSYLSGGTGELFF. The rearrangement joins TRBV6-6 to TRBJ2-2; 9 bases agree with TRBD2. CDR1 and CDR2 (germline): MNHNY, SVGAGI (reference sequence). Germline trimming cut 2 bases from V and 4 bases from J; bases unmatched to any gene: 2. This CDR3 comprises 15 residues.

The chain combines TRBV7-8 with TRBJ2-7; tentatively, D is TRBD1 (6 bases). Trimming took 2 bases from V and 6 from J, leaving 14 bases between them. The CDR3 runs 14 residues. Germline CDR1 SGHVS, CDR2 FQNEAQ. The CDR3 protein is CASSLRPQGIEQYF. The CDR3 bases are TGTGCCAGCAGCTTAAGACCACAGGGCATCGAGCAGTACTTC.

The chain uses TRBV5-4 and TRBJ1-1; D is perhaps TRBD1 (5 bases). The V end lost 5 bases, the J end lost 1 base, and 18 bases lay between the germline ends. The CDR3 extends over 16 amino acids. CDR1 and CDR2 from the germline V gene are SGHNT and YYREEE (reference sequence). CDR3 loop: CASRDQRGGSNTEAFF. CDR3 nucleotide sequence: TGTGCCAGCAGAGATCAACGTGGGGGGTCGAACACTGAAGCTTTCTTT.

The genes are TRBV6-5 and TRBJ1-2; no definite D call. V dropped 7 bases and J dropped 7 bases, with 10 bases sitting between them. The germline V gene encodes CDR1 MNHEY and CDR2 SVGAGI. The CDR3 runs 11 residues. CDR3 loop: CASTDGSGYTF. The CDR3 DNA sequence: TGTGCCAGCACGGACGGAAGTGGCTACACCTTC.

The rearrangement links TRBV19 to TRBJ2-6; D remains unclear. The CDR3 runs to 17 residues. V was cut by 6 bases and J by 1 base, with 16 bases left in between. Looked up from germline, CDR1 is LNHDA and CDR2 is SQIVND (reference sequence). The CDR3 protein is CASRTRNPESGANVLTF. The CDR3 region has the DNA TGTGCCAGTAGGACAAGGAACCCCGAATCTGGGGCCAACGTCCTGACTTTC.

The V call is TRBV20-1, the J call TRBJ2-5; no clear D gene. The V and J ends lost 3 bases and 5 bases respectively, with 7 bases between them. CDR1 is DFQATT, CDR2 SNEGSKA, per germline (reference sequence). The CDR3 extends over 11 amino acids. The CDR3 nucleotides are TGCAGTGCTAGTCCTCTCGAGACCCAGTACTTC. It yields the protein CSASPLETQYF.

J is TRBJ1-1 and V is TRBV19; D remains ambiguous. The germline gives CDR1 LNHDA, CDR2 SQIVND (reference sequence). Trimming pared 3 bases from V and 0 bases from J, leaving 2 bases between. CDR3 length equals 12 residues. CDR3: CASSILNTEAFF. DNA for the CDR3: TGTGCCAGTAGTATCCTGAACACTGAAGCTTTCTTT.

The chain uses TRBV18 and TRBJ1-4; D might be TRBD1 (5 bases). Germline V gene data show CDR1 as KGHSH and CDR2 as LQKENI. The CDR3 covers 14 residues. Trimming took off 6 bases at V and 4 bases at J, with 12 bases between the two ends. The CDR3 sequence: CASSLTADNEKLFF. In DNA, the CDR3 is TGTGCCAGCTCCTTGACAGCCGATAATGAAAAACTGTTTTTT.

The gene calls are TRBV13 and TRBJ1-2; a weak D match, TRBD1 (5 bases). This CDR3 spans 13 amino acids. V shed 3 bases and J shed 3 bases, with 8 bases lying between them. Germline V lookup: CDR1 PRHDT, CDR2 FYEKMQ (reference sequence). For the CDR3, the DNA is TGTGCCAGCAGCTTCGGGGGTTACTATGGCTACACCTTC. It is translated as CASSFGGYYGYTF. Full variable domain (outside the CDR3, taken from reference TRBV13 and TRBJ1-2): AAGVIQSPRHLIKEKRETATLKCYPIPRHDTVYWYQQGPGQDPQFLISFYEKMQSDKGSIPDRFSAQQFSDYHSELNMSSLELGDSALYFCASSFGGYYGYTFGSGTRLTVV.